The text below deals with one T cell receptor (beta chain). Its antigen is unknown. Germline V gene lookup returns CDR1 MGHRA and CDR2 YSYEKL. The CDR3 is made up of 20 amino acids. V lost 0 bases to trimming and J lost 0 bases; unmatched junction nucleotides: 8. It was across several immunoSEQ plates that each subset's genomic DNA was evenly split. Each replicate PCR on the sorted subsets used around 200 ng DNA (around 30,000 T cell genomes). Authors' analysis steps: Because ImmunoSEQ provided only junction sequences with no quality scores, the filtering differed. Profiling relied on immunoSEQ multiplex PCR, and the TCRdb table lists in-frame clones only, not all of them. V and J calls and clone size are given by that table; D and trimming were obtained from the DNA. The sample has 1.5 million to 2.5 million clones, approximately 95% seen once. The data are from a study of shared clonotypes between healthy human individuals.

In the naive CD8 group, cells lacked CD45RO and were positively selected for CCR7, so terminally differentiated effector memory CD45RA+ cells were left out. The study, taken as a whole, reports: It was the non-shared clonotypes that had lower generation probabilities than clonotypes shared by all four donors.

The source is a man aged 18 to 29 in good health. Source material: naive CD8+ T cells sorted from blood. The genes are TRBV4-1 and TRBJ2-1; 13 bases align to TRBD2. The CDR3 nucleotides are TGCGCCAGCAGCCAAGAAGAAACTAGCGGGGGGGAAAGCTCCTACAATGAGCAGTTCTTC. This translates into CASSQEETSGGESSYNEQFF.